A selection of T cell receptor beta chains follows, all from one sample in a study of cytomegalovirus exposure and HLA in healthy donors. The method was immunoSEQ multiplex PCR; TCRdb's version includes in-frame clones alone and lacks a portion of them. Of some 110,000 clones in the sample, over 65% are singletons; the top ten hold roughly 0.82%. Material: PBMCs. All receptors come from a young woman in good health and CMV-seronegative. The conserved cysteine and the conserved F or W are not part of the CDR3 here.

13	TRBV6-5	TRBJ2-5	ASSLGGTGGETQY
13	TRBV10-3	TRBJ1-1	AVQGQGARRTEAF
13	TRBV6-1	TRBJ1-1	ASSKGVQVNTEAF
13	TRBV5-1	TRBJ2-2	ASSPGHPNTGELF
13	TRBV6-1	TRBJ1-2	ATHNSDRENYGYT
13	TRBV11-3	TRBJ2-7	ASSFGRGAPYEQY
12	TRBV27	TRBJ1-5	ASRYISGNQPQH
12	TRBV6-6	TRBJ2-3	ASRLAGGTDTQY
13	TRBV11-3	TRBJ1-1	ASSLGGQGRTEAF
9	TRBV23-1	TRBJ2-7	ASPTYYEQY
16	TRBV11-1	TRBJ1-1	ASSPRWPGRRGNTEAF
11	TRBV10-3	TRBJ1-2	AITTGLNYGYT
13	TRBV6-5	TRBJ2-5	ASSYSIPGLCTQY
12	TRBV25-1	TRBJ1-6	ASRETGGGSPLH
15	TRBV4-3	TRBJ1-5	ASSQDRRSGVNQPQH
13	TRBV18	TRBJ2-4	ASSPRPGAKNIQY
11	TRBV6-4	TRBJ2-1	ASSDQWANEQF
15	TRBV28	TRBJ1-1	ASIPTEGVDVNTEAF
11	TRBV13	TRBJ1-2	ASSWTGPYGYT
13	TRBV7-9	TRBJ1-4	ASSLEGQGGEKLF
13	TRBV30	TRBJ1-1	AWSGLDSTNTEAF
10	TRBV27	TRBJ1-1	ASSLSGLEAF
14	TRBV7-2	TRBJ2-6	ASSLNYVSGANVLT
15	TRBV7-9	TRBJ1-2	ASSSQQDGPLGYGYT
11	TRBV2	TRBJ2-7	ASSDRELDEQY
14	TRBV5-1	TRBJ2-2	ASSISTSGRTGELF
11	TRBV6-4	TRBJ1-1	ASSDWTGGRSF
11	TRBV7-9	TRBJ2-1	ASSPGTSGQQF
13	TRBV6-6	TRBJ1-1	ASSYTGGKRTEAF
12	TRBV7-8	TRBJ1-4	ASSLTGGAEKLF
11	TRBV29-1	TRBJ2-1	SVDLVRYGEQF
13	TRBV5-1	TRBJ2-7	ASSLGSGGDYEQY
11	TRBV30	TRBJ1-2	AVGGPLAGGYT
11	TRBV19	TRBJ2-2	ASSMVASGELF
13	TRBV13	TRBJ2-7	ASSLGGDSSYEQY
18	TRBV10-3	TRBJ2-1	AISDPPGLAGVNPYNEQF
12	TRBV4-2	TRBJ1-1	ASSQDFANYEAL
11	TRBV7-8	TRBJ1-6	ASSLGGFGPLH
12	TRBV4-2	TRBJ1-1	ASSQDQGVNWAF
10	TRBV27	TRBJ1-6	ASSLQNSPLH
11	TRBV9	TRBJ1-2	ASSYRSGYGYT
12	TRBV29-1	TRBJ2-5	SVEVREPLETQY
15	TRBV9	TRBJ1-3	ASSGGTGERKRNTIY
13	TRBV30	TRBJ2-3	AWSPGLGTTDTQY
15	TRBV15	TRBJ1-5	ATSREGVFSGNQPQH
13	TRBV13	TRBJ1-1	ASSSGMAMNTEAF
15	TRBV19	TRBJ1-4	ASSMVTGTGGDEKLF
11	TRBV19	TRBJ2-7	ASSIASGSEQY
13	TRBV6-1	TRBJ1-5	ASSAGQTSNQPQH